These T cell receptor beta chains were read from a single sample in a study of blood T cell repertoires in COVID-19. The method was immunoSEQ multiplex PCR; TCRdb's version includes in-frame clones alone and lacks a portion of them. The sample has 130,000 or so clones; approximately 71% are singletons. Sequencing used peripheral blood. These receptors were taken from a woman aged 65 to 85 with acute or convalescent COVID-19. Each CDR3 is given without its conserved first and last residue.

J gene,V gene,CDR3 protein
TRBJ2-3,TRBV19,ASSPSSGGAGTQY
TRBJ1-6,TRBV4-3,ASSQDTTVYNSPLH
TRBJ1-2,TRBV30,AWSRTVSSYGYT
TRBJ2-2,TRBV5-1,ASSRDRDTGELF
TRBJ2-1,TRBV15,ATSRERGTSGGKEF
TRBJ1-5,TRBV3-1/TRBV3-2,ASSQAVTLDQPQH
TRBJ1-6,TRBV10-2,ASRRQGDNSPLH
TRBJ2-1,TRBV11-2,ASSSLRGGNEQF
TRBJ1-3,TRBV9,ASNRQSGNTIY
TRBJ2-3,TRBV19,ASSIYPPRWGDDTDTQY
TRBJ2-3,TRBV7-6,ASSPMGGGRRTDTQY
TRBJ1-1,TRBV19,ASSITIGQFEGAF
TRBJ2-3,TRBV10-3,AISASGALTDTQY
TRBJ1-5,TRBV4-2,ASSQEWIGQGALNQPQH
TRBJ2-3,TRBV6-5,ASSMLASGTDTQY
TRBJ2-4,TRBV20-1,SARGQGPPH
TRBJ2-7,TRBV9,ASSVGLSIAYEQY
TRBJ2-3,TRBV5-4,ASSLGPGLAGTDTQY
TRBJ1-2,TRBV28,ASSPPDRGQNGYT
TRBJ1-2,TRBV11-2,ASSLSPMQGQAGGYT